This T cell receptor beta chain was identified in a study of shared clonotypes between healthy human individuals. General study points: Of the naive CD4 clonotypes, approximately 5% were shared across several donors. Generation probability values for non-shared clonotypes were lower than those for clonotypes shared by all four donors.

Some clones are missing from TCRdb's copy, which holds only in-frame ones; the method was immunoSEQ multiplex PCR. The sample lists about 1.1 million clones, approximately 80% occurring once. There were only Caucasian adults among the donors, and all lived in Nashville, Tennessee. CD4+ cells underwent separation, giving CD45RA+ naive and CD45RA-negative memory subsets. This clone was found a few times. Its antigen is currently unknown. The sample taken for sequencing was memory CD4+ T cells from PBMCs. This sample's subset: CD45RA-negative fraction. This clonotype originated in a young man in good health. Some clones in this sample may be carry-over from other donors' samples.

The chain's CDR3 is CASSPPFWQPTFYGYTF. The CDR3 coding sequence is TGTGCCAGCAGTCCACCATTCTGGCAGCCGACCTTCTATGGCTACACCTTC. This chain joins TRBV2 and TRBJ1-2, with D unclear. Deletions cut 5 bases from V and 4 bases from J, with 23 bases between. Germline V gives CDR1 SNHLY, CDR2 FYNNEI. CDR3 length equals 17 residues.